This is a list of T cell receptor beta chains from one sample in a study of T-cell reconstitution after alpha-beta-depleted transplantation in children. TCRdb analysed the PCR reads with MiXCR anew, one entry per CDR3 protein. The table lists 150,000 to 200,000 distinct CDR3 sequences, over 8.5% of them singletons. The sequencing used PBMCs, collected before TCRalphabeta/CD19-depleted stem cell transplant. Receptors originate from a boy between 2 and 10 years old with acute myeloid leukemia, due to receive a stem cell transplant. Both conserved end residues are part of each CDR3. D genes are given only for firm matches. Part of the rows lack a size; the others show once, few, many or a class for expanded clones.

size | J | D | V | CDR3 | DNA
many | TRBJ2-3 | TRBD2 | TRBV9 | CASSVGFLAGSTDTQYF | TGTGCCAGCAGCGTAGGGTTTCTAGCGGGCAGCACAGATACGCAGTATTTT
many | TRBJ2-3 | - | TRBV5-1 | CASSLGQYSTDTQYF | TGCGCCAGCAGCTTGGGGCAGTACAGCACAGATACGCAGTATTTT
many | TRBJ2-1 | - | TRBV10-3 | CAISESAGLDEQFF | TGTGCCATCAGTGAGTCGGCAGGGTTGGATGAGCAGTTCTTC
many | TRBJ1-2 | - | TRBV27 | CASSLLGGAYGYTF | TGTGCCAGCAGTTTATTAGGGGGAGCCTATGGCTACACCTTC
many | TRBJ1-6 | - | TRBV6-1 | CASSHPTNVGATNSPLHF | TGTGCCAGCAGCCATCCGACAAACGTCGGGGCGACCAATTCACCCCTCCACTTT
many | TRBJ2-3 | - | TRBV5-1 | CASSLVLSVADTQYF | TGCGCCAGCAGCTTGGTTTTGAGCGTCGCAGATACGCAGTATTTT
many | TRBJ2-6 | - | TRBV5-1 | CASSLEGAGANVLTF | TGTGCCAGCAGCTTGGAAGGGGCTGGGGCCAACGTCCTGACTTTC
few | TRBJ2-3 | - | TRBV7-6 | CASSLAGSGTDTQYF | TGTGCCAGCAGCTTAGCGGGGTCTGGCACAGATACGCAGTATTTT
- | TRBJ1-2 | - | TRBV7-9 | CASSLEERGYTF | TGTGCCAGCAGCTTAGAAGAGCGAGGCTACACCTTC
many | TRBJ1-4 | TRBD1 | TRBV15 | CATSFRDRGEKLFF | TGTGCCACCAGCTTCCGGGACAGGGGCGAAAAACTGTTTTTT
many | TRBJ2-1 | TRBD1 | TRBV27 | CASSLSSGTGKKQFF | TGTGCCAGCAGTTTATCATCCGGGACAGGGAAGAAGCAGTTCTTC
many | TRBJ2-6 | - | TRBV11-2 | CASSPGPAGGANVLTF | TGTGCCAGCAGCCCCGGTCCCGCGGGCGGGGCCAACGTCCTGACTTTC
many | TRBJ2-5 | - | TRBV3-1 | CASSPGVGRKETQYF | TGTGCCAGCAGCCCTGGGGTCGGGCGGAAAGAGACCCAGTACTTC
many | TRBJ2-1 | TRBD2 | TRBV20-1 | CSARVVAGLTNEQFF | TGCAGTGCTAGAGTGGTAGCGGGCCTGACCAATGAGCAGTTCTTC
- | TRBJ2-5 | - | TRBV7-9 | CASRSLYETQYF | TGTGCCAGCAGAAGCTTGTATGAGACCCAGTACTTC
many | TRBJ1-2 | - | TRBV4-1 | CASSLFGPRVHYGYTF | TGCGCCAGCAGCCTCTTTGGGCCCAGGGTGCACTATGGCTACACCTTC
- | TRBJ1-1 | - | TRBV4-1 | CASTLVLNTEAFF | TGCGCCAGCACCCTCGTACTGAACACTGAAGCTTTCTTT
many | TRBJ1-5 | - | TRBV15 | CATRGDSNSNQPQHF | TGTGCCACCAGGGGCGACAGTAATAGCAATCAGCCCCAGCATTTT
few | TRBJ2-1 | - | TRBV9 | CASSVVGNYNEQFF | TGTGCCAGCAGCGTAGTCGGCAACTACAATGAGCAGTTCTTC
many | TRBJ2-4 | TRBD2 | TRBV28 | CASSLAWLAGAKNIQYF | TGTGCCAGCAGTTTAGCTTGGCTAGCGGGAGCCAAAAACATTCAGTACTTC
many | TRBJ2-5 | - | TRBV7-8 | CASSPLTGQETQYF | TGTGCCAGCAGCCCCCTAACTGGCCAAGAGACCCAGTACTTC
- | TRBJ2-6 | - | TRBV14 | CASSPPGSHGANVLTF | TGTGCCAGCAGCCCGCCGGGTTCGCACGGGGCCAACGTCCTGACTTTC
many | TRBJ1-2 | TRBD1 | TRBV5-4 | CASSQQDRAYGYTF | TGTGCCAGCAGCCAACAAGACAGGGCTTATGGCTACACCTTC
many | TRBJ2-1 | TRBD2 | TRBV5-1 | CASSLVGRADEQFF | TGCGCCAGCAGCTTGGTCGGGAGGGCTGATGAGCAGTTCTTC
many | TRBJ2-3 | TRBD2 | TRBV5-1 | CASSLGVAGTPSTDTQYF | TGCGCCAGCAGCTTGGGGGTAGCGGGGACTCCTAGCACAGATACGCAGTATTTT
many | TRBJ2-5 | - | TRBV15 | CATSRRDIIQETQYF | TGTGCCACCAGCAGGCGGGACATTATACAAGAGACCCAGTACTTC
- | TRBJ2-5 | TRBD2 | TRBV20-1 | CSATLAGGMETQYF | TGCAGTGCGACTCTAGCGGGGGGGATGGAGACCCAGTACTTC
many | TRBJ2-1 | TRBD2 | TRBV18 | CASSLTSGSSYNEQFF | TGTGCCAGCTCACTGACTAGCGGGAGCTCCTACAATGAGCAGTTCTTC
many | TRBJ2-1 | TRBD2 | TRBV5-1 | CASSLGTSHSSYNEQFF | TGCGCCAGCAGCTTAGGGACTAGCCATAGTAGCTACAATGAGCAGTTCTTC
many | TRBJ2-1 | TRBD2 | TRBV4-1 | CASSQLGLYYNEQFF | TGCGCCAGCAGCCAACTGGGACTATACTACAATGAGCAGTTCTTC
many | TRBJ2-1 | - | TRBV7-2 | CASSGYRELNEQFF | TGTGCCAGCAGCGGGTACAGGGAGTTGAATGAGCAGTTCTTC
many | TRBJ2-5 | TRBD2 | TRBV7-2 | CASSARLAAQYF | TGTGCCAGCAGCGCCCGTCTAGCGGCCCAGTACTTC
many | TRBJ2-1 | TRBD2 | TRBV20-1 | CSAPTWRGGVVEQFF | TGCAGTGCTCCAACTTGGCGCGGGGGGGTGGTTGAGCAGTTCTTC
many | TRBJ2-5 | TRBD1 | TRBV20-1 | CSAPGTGNQETQYF | TGCAGTGCCCCCGGGACAGGGAATCAAGAGACCCAGTACTTC
many | TRBJ2-1 | TRBD2 | TRBV29-1 | CSAGGLAADNEQFF | TGCAGCGCAGGGGGACTAGCGGCCGACAATGAGCAGTTCTTC
many | TRBJ2-2 | TRBD2 | TRBV20-1 | CSARPGTSGNTGELFF | TGCAGTGCTCGACCCGGGACTAGCGGGAACACCGGGGAGCTGTTTTTT
many | TRBJ2-7 | TRBD2 | TRBV20-1 | CSASSGSKYEQYF | TGCAGTGCTAGTAGCGGGAGTAAGTACGAGCAGTACTTC
many | TRBJ2-3 | TRBD1 | TRBV5-1 | CASSLLVQGNTDTQYF | TGCGCCAGCAGCTTGTTGGTACAGGGGAACACAGATACGCAGTATTTT
many | TRBJ2-3 | - | TRBV5-1 | CASSSMRLTDTQYF | TGCGCCAGCAGTTCGATGCGCCTCACAGATACGCAGTATTTT
many | TRBJ2-1 | TRBD1 | TRBV20-1 | CSTGTGRPNEQFF | TGCAGTACCGGGACAGGGCGCCCTAATGAGCAGTTCTTC
many | TRBJ1-3 | - | TRBV6-5 | CASSYSNSLNTIYF | TGTGCCAGCAGTTACTCGAACAGCTTAAACACCATATATTTT
many | TRBJ2-1 | TRBD2 | TRBV7-9 | CATRGREVRSGEQFF | TGTGCCACCCGGGGTCGGGAGGTTCGGAGTGGTGAGCAGTTCTTC
- | TRBJ1-2 | TRBD1 | TRBV9 | CASSPGGHSRTF | TGTGCCAGCAGCCCAGGGGGACATTCTCGCACCTTC
few | TRBJ2-1 | TRBD2 | TRBV5-1 | CASSSGIAGGNEQFF | TGCGCCAGCAGCTCAGGGATAGCGGGGGGCAATGAGCAGTTCTTC
many | TRBJ1-1 | - | TRBV7-2 | CASLFMNTEAFF | TGTGCCAGTCTTTTCATGAACACTGAAGCTTTCTTT
many | TRBJ2-5 | - | TRBV20-1 | CSARELQQETQYF | TGCAGTGCTAGAGAGTTACAGCAAGAGACCCAGTACTTC
many | TRBJ2-5 | - | TRBV19 | CASSINQYQETQYF | TGTGCCAGTAGTATAAACCAGTACCAAGAGACCCAGTACTTC